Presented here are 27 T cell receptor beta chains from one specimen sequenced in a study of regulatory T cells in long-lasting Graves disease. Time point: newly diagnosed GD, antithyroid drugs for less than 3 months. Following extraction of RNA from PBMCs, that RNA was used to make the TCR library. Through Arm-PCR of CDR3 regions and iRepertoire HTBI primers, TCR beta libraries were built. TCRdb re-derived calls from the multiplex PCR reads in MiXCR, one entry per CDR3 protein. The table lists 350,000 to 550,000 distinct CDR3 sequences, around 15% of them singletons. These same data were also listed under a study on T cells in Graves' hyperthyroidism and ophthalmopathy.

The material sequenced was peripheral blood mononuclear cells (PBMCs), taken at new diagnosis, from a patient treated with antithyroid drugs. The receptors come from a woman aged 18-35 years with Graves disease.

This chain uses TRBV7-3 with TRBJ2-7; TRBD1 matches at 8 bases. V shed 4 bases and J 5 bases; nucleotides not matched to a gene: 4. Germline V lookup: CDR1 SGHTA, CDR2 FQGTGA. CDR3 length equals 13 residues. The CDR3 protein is CASSSDRGDEQYF. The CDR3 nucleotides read TGTGCCAGCAGCTCCGACAGGGGTGACGAGCAGTACTTC.

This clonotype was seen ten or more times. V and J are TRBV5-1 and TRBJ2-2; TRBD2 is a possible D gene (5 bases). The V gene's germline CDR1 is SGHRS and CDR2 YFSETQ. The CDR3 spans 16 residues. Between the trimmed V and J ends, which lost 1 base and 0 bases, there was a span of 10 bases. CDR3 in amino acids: CASSLSGVTNTGELFF. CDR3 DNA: TGCGCCAGCAGCTTGTCCGGGGTCACGAACACCGGGGAGCTGTTTTTT.

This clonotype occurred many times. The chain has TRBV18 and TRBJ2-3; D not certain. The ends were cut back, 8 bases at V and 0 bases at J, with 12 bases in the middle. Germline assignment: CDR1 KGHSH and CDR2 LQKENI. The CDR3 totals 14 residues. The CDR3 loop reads CASSPRGSTDTQYF. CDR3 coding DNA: TGTGCCAGCAGTCCTAGAGGAAGCACAGATACGCAGTATTTT.

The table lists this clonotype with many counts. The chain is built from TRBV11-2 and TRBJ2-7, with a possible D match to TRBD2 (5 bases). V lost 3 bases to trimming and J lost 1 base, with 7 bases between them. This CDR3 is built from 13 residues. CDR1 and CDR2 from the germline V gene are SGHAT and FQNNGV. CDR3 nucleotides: TGTGCCAGCAGCTTCCAGCGGTCCTACGAGCAGTACTTC. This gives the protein CASSFQRSYEQYF.

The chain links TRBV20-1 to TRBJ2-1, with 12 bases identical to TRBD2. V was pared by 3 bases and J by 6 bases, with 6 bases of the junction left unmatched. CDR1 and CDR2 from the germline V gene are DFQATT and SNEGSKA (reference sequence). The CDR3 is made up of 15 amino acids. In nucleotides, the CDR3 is TGCAGTGCTAGCCGTCTAGCGGGAGGGTTCAATGAGCAGTTCTTC. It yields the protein CSASRLAGGFNEQFF.

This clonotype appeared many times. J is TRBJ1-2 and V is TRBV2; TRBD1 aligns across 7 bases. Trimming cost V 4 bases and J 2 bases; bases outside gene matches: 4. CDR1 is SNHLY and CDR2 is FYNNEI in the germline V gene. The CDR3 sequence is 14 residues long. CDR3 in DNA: TGTGCCAGCAGTGCCGAGGGGGCGAACTATGGCTACACCTTC. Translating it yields CASSAEGANYGYTF.

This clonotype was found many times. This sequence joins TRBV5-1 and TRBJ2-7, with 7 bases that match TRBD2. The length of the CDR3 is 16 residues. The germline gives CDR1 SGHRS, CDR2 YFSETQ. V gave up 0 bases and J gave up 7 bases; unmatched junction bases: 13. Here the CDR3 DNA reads TGCGCCAGCAGCTTGGAAGGTACTAGCGTTAGTTTGGAGCAGTACTTC. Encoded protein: CASSLEGTSVSLEQYF.

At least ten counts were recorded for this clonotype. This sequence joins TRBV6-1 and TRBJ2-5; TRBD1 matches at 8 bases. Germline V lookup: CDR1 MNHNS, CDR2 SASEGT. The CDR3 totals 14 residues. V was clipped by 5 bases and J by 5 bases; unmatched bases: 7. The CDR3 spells CASSNDRGGETQYF. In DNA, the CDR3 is TGTGCCAGCAGTAACGACAGGGGTGGCGAGACCCAGTACTTC.

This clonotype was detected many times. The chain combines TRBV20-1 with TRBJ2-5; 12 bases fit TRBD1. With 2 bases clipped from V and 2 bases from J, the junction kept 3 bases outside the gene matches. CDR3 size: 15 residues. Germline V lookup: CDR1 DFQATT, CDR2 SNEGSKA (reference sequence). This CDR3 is CSARPGQGAQETQYF. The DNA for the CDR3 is TGCAGTGCTAGACCGGGACAGGGGGCTCAAGAGACCCAGTACTTC.

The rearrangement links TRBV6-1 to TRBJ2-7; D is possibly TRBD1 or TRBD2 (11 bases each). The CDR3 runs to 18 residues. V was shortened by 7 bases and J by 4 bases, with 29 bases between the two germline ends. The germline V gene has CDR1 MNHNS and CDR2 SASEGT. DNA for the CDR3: TGTGCCAGCACTCCCGGGACAGGGGGGGGACTAGCGGTTTACGAGCAGTACTTC. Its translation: CASTPGTGGGLAVYEQYF.

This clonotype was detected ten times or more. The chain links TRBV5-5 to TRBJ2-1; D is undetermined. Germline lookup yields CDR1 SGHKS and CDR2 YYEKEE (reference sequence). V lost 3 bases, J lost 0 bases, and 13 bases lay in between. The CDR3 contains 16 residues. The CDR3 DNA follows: TGTGCCAGCAGCTCCGCAAACTCCCGCTCCTACAATGAGCAGTTCTTC. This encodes CASSSANSRSYNEQFF.

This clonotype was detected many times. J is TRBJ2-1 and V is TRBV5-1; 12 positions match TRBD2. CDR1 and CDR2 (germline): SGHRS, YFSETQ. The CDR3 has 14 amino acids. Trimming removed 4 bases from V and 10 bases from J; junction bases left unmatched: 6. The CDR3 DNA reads TGCGCCAGCAGCCAGACTAGCGGGAGTGGAGAGCAGTTCTTC. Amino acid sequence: CASSQTSGSGEQFF.

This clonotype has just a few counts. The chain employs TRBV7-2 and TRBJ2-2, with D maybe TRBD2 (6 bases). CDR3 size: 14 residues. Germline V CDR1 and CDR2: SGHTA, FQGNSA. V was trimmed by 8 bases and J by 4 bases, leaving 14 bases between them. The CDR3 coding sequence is TGTGCCAGCGCCCCCCCGGGGGTCACCGGGGAGCTGTTTTTT. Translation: CASAPPGVTGELFF.

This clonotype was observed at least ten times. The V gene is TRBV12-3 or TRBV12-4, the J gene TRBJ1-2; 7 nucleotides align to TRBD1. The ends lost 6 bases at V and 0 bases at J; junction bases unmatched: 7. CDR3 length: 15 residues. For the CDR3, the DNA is TGTGCCAGCAGCCTTACCGGGACAGCTAACTATGGCTACACCTTC. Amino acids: CASSLTGTANYGYTF.

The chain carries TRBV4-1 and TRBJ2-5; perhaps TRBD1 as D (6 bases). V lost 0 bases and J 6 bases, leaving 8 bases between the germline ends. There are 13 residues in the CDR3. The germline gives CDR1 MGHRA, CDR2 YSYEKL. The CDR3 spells CASSQEGAQTQYF. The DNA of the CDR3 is TGCGCCAGCAGCCAAGAGGGGGCGCAGACCCAGTACTTC.

The CDR3 DNA reads as TGTGCCAGCAGTACCCGGGACAGAGAGGAAAAACTGTTTTTT. It codes for CASSTRDREEKLFF. The chain uses TRBV27 and TRBJ1-4; 7 bases line up with TRBD1. V gave up 5 bases and J gave up 8 bases; unmatched junction bases: 8. The CDR3 contains 14 residues. Germline CDR1 and CDR2: MNHEY and SMNVEV (reference sequence).

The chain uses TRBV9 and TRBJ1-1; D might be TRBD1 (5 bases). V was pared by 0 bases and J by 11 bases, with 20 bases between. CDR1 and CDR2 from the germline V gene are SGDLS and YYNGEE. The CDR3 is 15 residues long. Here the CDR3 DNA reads TGTGCCAGCAGCGTAGACCCGAACCCAGGGATGGTGGCTTTCTTT. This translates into CASSVDPNPGMVAFF.

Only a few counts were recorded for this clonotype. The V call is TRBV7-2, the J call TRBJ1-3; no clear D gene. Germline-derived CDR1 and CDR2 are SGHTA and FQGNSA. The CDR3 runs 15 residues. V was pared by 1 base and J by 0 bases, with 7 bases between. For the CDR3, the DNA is TGTGCCAGCAGCTTAGAATGGGGCTCTGGAAACACCATATATTTT. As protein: CASSLEWGSGNTIYF.

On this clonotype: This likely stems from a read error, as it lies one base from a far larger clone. The CDR3 is CASSLMWEAYNEQYF. The CDR3 region has the DNA TGTGCCAGCAGCTTAATGTGGGAGGCCTACAATGAGCAGTACTTC. The V call is TRBV7-2, the J call TRBJ2-7; TRBD2 is a possible D gene (6 bases). This CDR3 has 15 amino acids. The ends were cut back, 2 bases at V and 7 bases at J, with 18 bases in the middle. CDR1 is SGHTA and CDR2 is FQGNSA in the germline V gene.

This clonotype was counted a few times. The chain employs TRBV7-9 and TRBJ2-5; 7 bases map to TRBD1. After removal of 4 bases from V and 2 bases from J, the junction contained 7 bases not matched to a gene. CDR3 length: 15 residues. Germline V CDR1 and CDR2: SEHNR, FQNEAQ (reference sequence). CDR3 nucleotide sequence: TGTGCCAGCAGCTCCCTACAGGGGCGGCAAGAGACCCAGTACTTC. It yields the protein CASSSLQGRQETQYF.

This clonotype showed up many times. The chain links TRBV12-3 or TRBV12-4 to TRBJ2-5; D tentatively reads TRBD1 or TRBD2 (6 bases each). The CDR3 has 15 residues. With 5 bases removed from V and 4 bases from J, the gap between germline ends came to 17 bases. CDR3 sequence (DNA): TGTGCCAGCAGTCCTCTAACGGGGGCGGGAGAGACCCAGTACTTC. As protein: CASSPLTGAGETQYF.

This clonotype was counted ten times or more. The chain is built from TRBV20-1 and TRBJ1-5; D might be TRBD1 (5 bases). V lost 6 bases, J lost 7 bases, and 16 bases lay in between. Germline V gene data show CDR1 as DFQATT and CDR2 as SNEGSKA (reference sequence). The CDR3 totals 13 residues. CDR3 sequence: CSALPRVGQPQHF. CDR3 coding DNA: TGCAGTGCCCTCCCCAGGGTCGGGCAGCCCCAGCATTTT.

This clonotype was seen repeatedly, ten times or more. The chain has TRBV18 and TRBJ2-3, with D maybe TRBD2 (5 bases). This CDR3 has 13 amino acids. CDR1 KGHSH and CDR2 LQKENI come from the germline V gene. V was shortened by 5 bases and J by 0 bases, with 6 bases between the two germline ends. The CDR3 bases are TGTGCCAGCTCAACGGGGAGCACAGATACGCAGTATTTT. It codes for CASSTGSTDTQYF.

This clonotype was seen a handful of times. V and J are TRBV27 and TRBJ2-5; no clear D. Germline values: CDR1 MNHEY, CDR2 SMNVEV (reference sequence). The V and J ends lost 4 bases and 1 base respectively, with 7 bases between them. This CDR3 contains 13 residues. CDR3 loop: CASSYIPQETQYF. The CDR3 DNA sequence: TGTGCCAGCAGTTATATACCCCAAGAGACCCAGTACTTC.

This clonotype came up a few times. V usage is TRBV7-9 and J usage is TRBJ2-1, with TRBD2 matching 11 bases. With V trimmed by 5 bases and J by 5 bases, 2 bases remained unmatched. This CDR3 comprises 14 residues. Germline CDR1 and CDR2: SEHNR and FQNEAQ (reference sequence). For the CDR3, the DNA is TGTGCCAGCAGCCTTAGCGGGAGGGACAATGAGCAGTTCTTC. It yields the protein CASSLSGRDNEQFF. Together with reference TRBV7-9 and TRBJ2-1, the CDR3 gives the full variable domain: DTGVSQNPRHKITKRGQNVTFRCDPISEHNRLYWYRQTLGQGPEFLTYFQNEAQLEKSRLLSDRFSAERPKGSFSTLEIQRTEQGDSAMYLCASSLSGRDNEQFFGPGTRLTVL.

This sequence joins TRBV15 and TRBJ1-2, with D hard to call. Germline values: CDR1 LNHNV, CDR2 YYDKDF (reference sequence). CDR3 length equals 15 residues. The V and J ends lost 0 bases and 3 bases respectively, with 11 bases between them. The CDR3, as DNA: TGTGCCACCAGCAGAGATAGAGGGTTGGACTATGGCTACACCTTC. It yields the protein CATSRDRGLDYGYTF.

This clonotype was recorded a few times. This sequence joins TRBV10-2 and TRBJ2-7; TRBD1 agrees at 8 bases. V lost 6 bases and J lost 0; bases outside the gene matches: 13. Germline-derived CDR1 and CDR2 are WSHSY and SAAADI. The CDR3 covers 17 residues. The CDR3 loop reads CASRGSPGQGSSYEQYF. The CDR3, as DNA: TGCGCCAGCAGGGGGAGCCCAGGACAGGGAAGCTCCTACGAGCAGTACTTC.